The 21 T cell receptor beta chains below were found in one sample sequenced in a study of T-cell reconstitution after alpha-beta-depleted transplantation in children. Preparing the TCRbeta library involved the use of unique molecular identifiers. TCRdb re-called the PCR reads through MiXCR, storing one row per CDR3 protein. The sample consists of just over 350,000 distinct CDR3 sequences, about an eighth of them appearing once. Source: PBMCs, taken from the stem cell graft. Receptors originate from a human donor who donated a stem cell graft to a child with Fanconi anemia.

This clonotype was found a few times. The J gene is TRBJ1-1, the V gene TRBV9; D remains unclear. This CDR3 has 15 amino acids. Trimming removed 0 bases at V and 0 bases at J, with 9 bases between. CDR1 and CDR2 (germline): SGDLS, YYNGEE. The CDR3 DNA sequence: TGTGCCAGCAGCGTAGGTGGGAGTATGAACACTGAAGCTTTCTTT. Protein sequence: CASSVGGSMNTEAFF.

V and J are TRBV20-1 and TRBJ1-4, with TRBD1 identical over 10 bases. The CDR3 is made up of 15 amino acids. Trimming removed 5 bases from V and 0 bases from J; junction bases left unmatched: 3. Germline V gene lookup returns CDR1 DFQATT and CDR2 SNEGSKA (reference sequence). CDR3 loop: CSAPTGGPTNEKLFF. The CDR3 region has the DNA TGCAGTGCTCCGACAGGGGGCCCAACTAATGAAAAACTGTTTTTT.

The chain links TRBV9 to TRBJ2-2; D possibly matches TRBD1 or TRBD2 (5 bases each). The CDR3 consists of 15 residues. The V gene lost 0 bases and the J gene lost 4 bases, with 10 bases spanning the gap. Germline V gives CDR1 SGDLS, CDR2 YYNGEE. CDR3 protein: CASSVARGITGELFF. The DNA of the CDR3 is TGTGCCAGCAGCGTAGCCCGGGGCATCACCGGGGAGCTGTTTTTT.

This clonotype came up many times. The genes are TRBV7-9 and TRBJ2-1, with 9 nucleotides matching TRBD1. Germline V gene sequence: CDR1 SEHNR, CDR2 FQNEAQ (reference sequence). CDR3 length equals 15 residues. The trim removed 5 bases at V and 4 bases at J, leaving 6 bases unmatched. This CDR3 reads CASSLTDRGYNEQFF. The CDR3 region has the DNA TGTGCCAGCAGCCTAACGGACAGGGGTTACAATGAGCAGTTCTTC.

This clonotype was recorded a few times. The genes are TRBV5-1 and TRBJ2-5, with 10 bases aligning to TRBD2. The CDR3 has 15 amino acids. The V segment lost 1 base and the J segment 5 bases; nucleotides outside the gene matches: 5. Germline lookup yields CDR1 SGHRS and CDR2 YFSETQ. The CDR3 here is CASSLKLAGMETQYF. The CDR3 DNA follows: TGCGCCAGCAGCTTGAAACTAGCGGGGATGGAGACCCAGTACTTC.

This clonotype was counted a few times. The gene calls are TRBV25-1 and TRBJ1-2; 12 bases agree with TRBD1. The junction had 19 bases not matched to a gene; V was cut back by 3 bases and J by 8 bases. The V gene's germline CDR1 is MGHDK and CDR2 SYGVNS. The CDR3 covers 19 residues. CDR3 DNA: TGTGCCAGCAGTGAGTACTTCGATAAAGGGACAGGGGGCGCCGGGGGCTACACCTTC. It is translated as CASSEYFDKGTGGAGGYTF.

In this sample, this clonotype turned up a few times. This rearrangement joins TRBV7-6 to TRBJ2-3, with 8 bases identical to TRBD2. This CDR3 spans 14 amino acids. Germline V lookup: CDR1 SGHVS, CDR2 FNYEAQ. V was pared by 4 bases and J by 5 bases, with 5 bases of the junction left unmatched. The CDR3 spells CASSWSGGGDTQYF. In nucleotides, the CDR3 is TGTGCCAGCAGCTGGAGCGGGGGTGGAGATACGCAGTATTTT.

This clonotype was seen repeatedly, ten times or more. The chain recombines TRBV15 with TRBJ2-3; D gene uncertain. This CDR3 has 15 amino acids. CDR1 is LNHNV and CDR2 is YYDKDF in the germline V gene (reference sequence). Between the trimmed V and J ends, which lost 0 bases and 1 base, there was a span of 8 bases. DNA of the CDR3: TGTGCCACCAGCAGAGAGGGTCCGGGCACAGATACGCAGTATTTT. Amino acid sequence: CATSREGPGTDTQYF.

This clonotype occurred many times. The genes are TRBV28 and TRBJ1-3; D is unresolved. Trimming cost V 5 bases and J 0 bases, with 8 bases left between them. The germline gives CDR1 MDHEN, CDR2 SYDVKM. The CDR3 has 14 residues. The CDR3 coding sequence is TGTGCCAGCAGTACGGGAAACTCTGGAAACACCATATATTTT. Translating it yields CASSTGNSGNTIYF.

The CDR3 region has the DNA TGCGCCAGCAGCCCCTCTAGACAAGGAAACACTGAAGCTTTCTTT. It encodes CASSPSRQGNTEAFF. The rearrangement links TRBV5-1 to TRBJ1-1, with unresolved D. The CDR3 extends over 15 amino acids. In germline, CDR1 is SGHRS, CDR2 YFSETQ. Trimming removed 4 bases at V and 2 bases at J, with 15 bases between.

A few counts support this clonotype. The J gene is TRBJ2-1, the V gene TRBV6-5; perhaps TRBD1 as D (6 bases). The V gene lost 5 bases and the J gene lost 10 bases, with 12 bases spanning the gap. There are 12 residues in the CDR3. Per germline, CDR1 MNHEY and CDR2 SVGAGI. The CDR3 protein is CASSTRGREQFF. CDR3 nucleotides: TGTGCCAGCAGTACCAGGGGCCGGGAGCAGTTCTTC.

This clonotype was picked up a small number of times. The V gene is TRBV5-4, the J gene TRBJ2-1; 8 bases line up with TRBD1. The germline gives CDR1 SGHNT, CDR2 YYREEE (reference sequence). The length of the CDR3 is 13 residues. V lost 5 bases, J lost 8 bases, and 6 bases stayed unmatched. The CDR3 DNA sequence: TGTGCCAGCAGAAAAGACAGGGGCGATGAGCAGTTCTTC. Encoded protein: CASRKDRGDEQFF.

The chain recombines TRBV7-2 with TRBJ2-5, with 7 bases that match TRBD1. J lost 5 bases, V lost 1 base, and 13 bases had no gene match. This CDR3 is built from 17 residues. Germline V gene data show CDR1 as SGHTA and CDR2 as FQGNSA. This chain's CDR3 is CASSLEITGAGAETQYF. The CDR3 nucleotides are TGTGCCAGCAGCTTAGAGATAACAGGGGCTGGGGCGGAGACCCAGTACTTC.

This clonotype was detected a few times. V is TRBV6-2 or TRBV6-3 and J is TRBJ2-5, with D tentatively TRBD2 (6 bases). The germline gives CDR1 MNHEY, CDR2 SVGEGT. Trimming took 6 bases from V and 5 from J, leaving 10 bases between them. The CDR3 length is 12 residues. The chain's CDR3 is CASSPGDETQYF. The CDR3 coding sequence is TGTGCCAGCAGCCCGGGGGACGAGACCCAGTACTTC.

The chain links TRBV29-1 to TRBJ1-1; tentatively, D is TRBD1 (6 bases). CDR1 and CDR2 from the germline V gene are SQVTM and ANQGSEA. This CDR3 region has 16 residues. V dropped 0 bases and J dropped 10 bases, with 24 bases sitting between them. The CDR3 nucleotides are TGCAGCGTTGAAGATGAATCCGCAGGGGTGGGCCTCTCAGCTTTCTTT. It encodes CSVEDESAGVGLSAFF.

V and J are TRBV10-1 and TRBJ2-3; D remains unclear. From germline, CDR1 is WNHNN and CDR2 SYGVQD (reference sequence). The CDR3 spans 10 residues. V was trimmed by 9 bases and J by 6 bases, leaving 7 bases between them. CDR3 coding DNA: TGCGCCAGGAAGAGGGATACGCAGTATTTT. Its translation: CARKRDTQYF.

In its sample, this clonotype was seen a few times. J is TRBJ1-6 and V is TRBV6-1, with D unresolved. The germline CDR1 and CDR2 sequences are MNHNS and SASEGT. The CDR3 contains 15 residues. V dropped 8 bases and J dropped 0 bases, with 11 bases sitting between them. CDR3 sequence: CASQLVSSYNSPLHF. In DNA form, the CDR3 reads TGTGCCAGCCAGCTGGTGAGCTCCTATAATTCACCCCTCCACTTT.

The V call is TRBV29-1, the J call TRBJ2-4, with D perhaps TRBD1 (6 bases). The length of the CDR3 is 13 residues. The V end was cut by 7 bases, the J end by 6 bases, with 16 bases between. Germline V gene data show CDR1 as SQVTM and CDR2 as ANQGSEA. In DNA, the CDR3 is TGCAGCGCGGGACACTCTGAGGGAAACATTCAGTACTTC. As protein: CSAGHSEGNIQYF. The full variable domain, completed using reference TRBV29-1 and TRBJ2-4, is SAVISQKPSRDICQRGTSLTIQCQVDSQVTMMFWYRQQPGQSLTLIATANQGSEATYESGFVIDKFPISRPNLTFSTLTVSNMSPEDSSIYLCSAGHSEGNIQYFGAGTRLSVL.

This clonotype was seen a few times. This chain uses TRBV7-2 with TRBJ2-3; D ambiguous. Germline CDR1 SGHTA, CDR2 FQGNSA. V lost 6 bases and J lost 2, with 9 bases in between. There are 13 residues in the CDR3. The CDR3 sequence: CASSRVDTDTQYF. For the CDR3, the DNA is TGTGCCAGCAGTAGGGTAGACACAGATACGCAGTATTTT.

DNA for the CDR3: TGTGCCAGCAGCTTAGTAGGGGACCGCACAGATACGCAGTATTTT. This encodes CASSLVGDRTDTQYF. V gene TRBV11-2 combines with J gene TRBJ2-3, with D tentatively TRBD1 or TRBD2 (5 bases each). The germline V gene encodes CDR1 SGHAT and CDR2 FQNNGV. Trimming stripped 1 base from V and 1 base from J, with 9 bases between. CDR3 length: 15 amino acids.

This clonotype was counted many times. The J gene is TRBJ1-2, the V gene TRBV5-1, with a possible D match to TRBD1 (6 bases). Germline CDR1 and CDR2: SGHRS and YFSETQ. This CDR3 region has 14 residues. Trimming took 0 bases from V and 3 from J, leaving 9 bases between them. Here the CDR3 DNA reads TGCGCCAGCAGCTTGGACAGGGTCGACTATGGCTACACCTTC. Its protein is CASSLDRVDYGYTF.